A single sample gave rise to the 30 T cell receptor beta chains below, sequenced in a study of PD-1 blockade in classical Hodgkin lymphoma. All patients experienced relapse after autologous stem cell transplantation, and brentuximab vedotin exposure was variable. The data were produced by immunoSEQ multiplex PCR, yet TCRdb's version contains in-frame clones alone and is incomplete. The table lists about 14,000 clones, roughly 84% of them singletons. The sequenced sample was peripheral blood mononuclear cells (PBMCs), obtained at baseline. The receptors stem from a human donor with classical Hodgkin lymphoma.

This chain links TRBV2 with TRBJ2-1, with D tentatively TRBD1 (9 bases). This CDR3 is built from 14 residues. V lost 10 bases to trimming and J lost 8 bases, with 21 bases between them. Germline values: CDR1 SNHLY, CDR2 FYNNEI. CDR3 amino acids: CATGGDREADEQFF. The CDR3 DNA follows: TGTGCCACGGGGGGGGACAGGGAGGCGGATGAGCAGTTCTTC.

This clone showed up just a few times. In DNA, the CDR3 is TGCGCCAGCAGCCAAGAAGGGAGTTCCCAACCCCAGCATTTT. As protein: CASSQEGSSQPQHF. This chain joins TRBV4-1 and TRBJ1-5, with D unclear. The germline V gene has CDR1 MGHRA and CDR2 YSYEKL. The CDR3 has 14 residues. The V and J ends lost 0 bases and 10 bases respectively, with 13 bases between them.

The J gene is TRBJ2-2, the V gene TRBV30; 11 bases are a match to TRBD2. Trimming took 3 bases from V and 4 from J; bases not matched to a gene: 4. The CDR3 covers 15 residues. From germline, CDR1 is GTSNPN and CDR2 SVGIG (reference sequence). CDR3 amino acids: CAWRVLAGGTGELFF. The CDR3 region has the DNA TGTGCCTGGAGGGTGCTAGCGGGGGGCACCGGGGAGCTGTTTTTT. Complete variable domain (other parts from reference TRBV30 and TRBJ2-2): SQTIHQWPATLVQPVGSPLSLECTVEGTSNPNLYWYRQAAGRGLQLLFYSVGIGQISSEVPQNLSASRPQDRQFILSSKKLLLSDSGFYLCAWRVLAGGTGELFFGEGSRLTVL.

This clone has only one observation. The CDR3 region has the DNA TGTGCCAGCAGCGTACCAGGACAGCGCCAAGAGACCCAGTACTTC. It encodes CASSVPGQRQETQYF. The chain is built from TRBV9 and TRBJ2-5, with D possibly matching TRBD1 (6 bases). Germline CDR1 reads SGDLS; CDR2 reads YYNGEE. Trimming stripped 1 base from V and 1 base from J, with 11 bases between. CDR3 length equals 15 residues.

This clone turned up a few times. The genes are TRBV6-5 and TRBJ2-5, with a tentative D call TRBD2 (6 bases). Germline lookup yields CDR1 MNHEY and CDR2 SVGAGI. The CDR3 runs 15 residues. V lost 6 bases and J 7 bases, leaving 21 bases between the germline ends. The CDR3: CASRPGPWEVGTQYF. Here the CDR3 DNA reads TGTGCCAGCAGACCGGGGCCCTGGGAGGTGGGGACCCAGTACTTC.

The chain has TRBV18 and TRBJ2-3; 9 bases are shared with TRBD2. Trimming at V came to 2 bases and at J to 0 bases, leaving 0 bases not matched to a gene. The germline CDR1 and CDR2 sequences are KGHSH and LQKENI. The CDR3 consists of 15 residues. The CDR3 reads CASSPTSGSTDTQYF. The CDR3, as DNA: TGTGCCAGCTCACCAACTAGCGGGAGCACAGATACGCAGTATTTT. The whole variable domain, filled in from reference TRBV18 and TRBJ2-3, reads NAGVMQNPRHLVRRRGQEARLRCSPMKGHSHVYWYRQLPEEGLKFMVYLQKENIIDESGMPKERFSAEFPKEGPSILRIQQVVRGDSAAYFCASSPTSGSTDTQYFGPGTRLTVL.

The V and J genes are TRBV5-4 and TRBJ2-2, with 9 bases lining up with TRBD1. J was trimmed by 5 bases and V by 4 bases; bases with no gene match: 6. The CDR3 is 15 residues long. Germline V CDR1 and CDR2: SGHNT, YYREEE (reference sequence). The CDR3 DNA sequence: TGTGCCAGCAGCACGGGACAGGGTGAGACCGGGGAGCTGTTTTTT. This encodes CASSTGQGETGELFF.

This chain uses TRBV11-3 with TRBJ1-2; D is uncertain. CDR1 and CDR2 from the germline V gene are SGHNT and YENEEA. V was trimmed by 4 bases and J by 6 bases, leaving 12 bases between them. This CDR3 spans 13 amino acids. CDR3 coding DNA: TGTGCCAGCAGCTCCCACTTGTTAGATGGCTACACCTTC. It is translated as CASSSHLLDGYTF.

The chain uses TRBV18 and TRBJ1-5; 8 bases fit TRBD1. The CDR3 is 18 residues long. CDR1 and CDR2 from the germline V gene are KGHSH and LQKENI. With V trimmed by 1 base and J by 3 bases, 11 bases remained unmatched. CDR3 nucleotide sequence: TGTGCCAGCTCACCACGGACGAGGCAGGGGGCCGACAATCAGCCCCAGCATTTT. This encodes CASSPRTRQGADNQPQHF.

The chain couples TRBV27 to TRBJ2-3; D not certain. Trimming pared 0 bases from V and 4 bases from J, leaving 8 bases between. The CDR3 runs to 14 residues. Germline V CDR1 and CDR2: MNHEY, SMNVEV (reference sequence). The chain's CDR3 is CASSLSLVSDTQYF. Here the CDR3 DNA reads TGTGCCAGCAGTTTATCCCTAGTCTCAGATACGCAGTATTTT.

The chain uses TRBV5-4 and TRBJ2-7; a weak D match, TRBD1 (5 bases). This CDR3 contains 15 residues. The V end lost 0 bases, the J end lost 3 bases, and 13 bases lay between the germline ends. Germline V gene data show CDR1 as SGHNT and CDR2 as YYREEE (reference sequence). CDR3 nucleotides: TGTGCCAGCAGCTTGGCCAAGGGCGGACACTACGAGCAGTACTTC. Translated: CASSLAKGGHYEQYF. Filled out from reference TRBV5-4 and TRBJ2-7, the complete variable domain reads ETGVTQSPTHLIKTRGQQVTLRCSSQSGHNTVSWYQQALGQGPQFIFQYYREEENGRGNFPPRFSGLQFPNYSSELNVNALELDDSALYLCASSLAKGGHYEQYFGPGTRLTVT.

V gene TRBV27 combines with J gene TRBJ1-5; D unclear. Germline CDR1 reads MNHEY; CDR2 reads SMNVEV (reference sequence). The CDR3 loop spans 15 amino acids. V was cut by 1 base and J by 0 bases, with 7 bases left in between. CDR3 region: CASSLFSDSNQPQHF. CDR3 DNA sequence: TGTGCCAGCAGTTTATTTTCAGATAGCAATCAGCCCCAGCATTTT.

CDR3 in DNA: TGTGCCAGCAACGGGGTAGCCAAAAACATTCAGTACTTC. It specifies CASNGVAKNIQYF. The V gene is TRBV28, the J gene TRBJ2-4; the D gene is possibly TRBD2 (5 bases). Deletions cut 7 bases from V and 0 bases from J, with 7 bases between. This CDR3 has 13 amino acids. In germline, CDR1 is MDHEN, CDR2 SYDVKM.

The rearrangement links TRBV28 to TRBJ2-1; 10 bases line up with TRBD2. CDR3 length: 15 residues. The junction had 10 bases not matched to a gene; V was cut back by 7 bases and J by 7 bases. Per germline, CDR1 MDHEN and CDR2 SYDVKM. CDR3 loop: CASTPSGRATNEQFF. The CDR3 nucleotides are TGTGCCAGCACCCCCAGCGGGAGGGCGACGAATGAGCAGTTCTTC. Combining the CDR3 with reference TRBV28 and TRBJ2-1 gives the whole variable domain DVKVTQSSRYLVKRTGEKVFLECVQDMDHENMFWYRQDPGLGLRLIYFSYDVKMKEKGDIPEGYSVSREKKERFSLILESASTNQTSMYLCASTPSGRATNEQFFGPGTRLTVL.

J is TRBJ2-7 and V is TRBV7-9; D uncertain. This CDR3 contains 15 residues. Trimming pared 2 bases from V and 2 bases from J, leaving 13 bases between. Germline CDR1 reads SEHNR; CDR2 reads FQNEAQ (reference sequence). The CDR3 region has the DNA TGTGCCAGCAGCTTATCCTCCTACGCCACCTACGAGCAGTACTTC. This codes for CASSLSSYATYEQYF.

The chain carries TRBV2 and TRBJ2-5; no definite D call. CDR3 length equals 14 residues. CDR1 is SNHLY, CDR2 FYNNEI, per germline. V dropped 4 bases and J dropped 4 bases, with 13 bases sitting between them. The CDR3, as DNA: TGTGCCAGCAGTGTAAGATTCGGTGGAGAGACCCAGTACTTC. This codes for CASSVRFGGETQYF.

This clone occurred a few times. The V gene is TRBV10-3, the J gene TRBJ2-5; TRBD1 or TRBD2 may be the D gene (5 bases each). The CDR3 runs to 13 residues. Germline-derived CDR1 and CDR2 are ENHRY and SYGVKD. Trimming removed 10 bases at V and 3 bases at J, with 15 bases between. The DNA of the CDR3 is TGTGCCACTCGAGGGACGGGCGAAGAGACCCAGTACTTC. It yields the protein CATRGTGEETQYF.

The gene calls are TRBV5-6 and TRBJ1-1; D gene ambiguous. The CDR3 loop spans 16 amino acids. Trimming cost V 9 bases and J 0 bases, with 21 bases left between them. Looked up from germline, CDR1 is SGHDT and CDR2 is YYEEEE. The CDR3 DNA reads TGTGCCACCTCTTACCAAGGGCCCCTTATGAACACTGAAGCTTTCTTT. Translated, it gives CATSYQGPLMNTEAFF.

This rearrangement joins TRBV6-4 to TRBJ1-2; 7 nucleotides agree with TRBD1. Germline-derived CDR1 and CDR2 are MRHNA and SNTAGT. The CDR3 runs to 15 residues. Trimming cost V 0 bases and J 4 bases; bases outside gene matches: 5. The CDR3 DNA is TGTGCCAGCAGTGACTCTGGGACAGCCGGCTATGGCTACACCTTC. Amino acid sequence: CASSDSGTAGYGYTF.

The chain is built from TRBV7-9 and TRBJ1-4; D perhaps matches TRBD1 (5 bases). Per the germline V gene, CDR1 is SEHNR and CDR2 is FQNEAQ (reference sequence). This CDR3 contains 14 residues. Trimming took off 3 bases at V and 8 bases at J, with 13 bases between the two ends. CDR3 in DNA: TGTGCCAGCAGCTTTGAGACAGAGCTGGAAAAACTGTTTTTT. Its translation is CASSFETELEKLFF.

This chain uses TRBV30 with TRBJ2-7; D could derive from TRBD1 or TRBD2 (6 bases each). CDR1 and CDR2 (germline): GTSNPN, SVGIG (reference sequence). The CDR3 is 14 amino acids. V lost 6 bases and J 3 bases, leaving 18 bases between the germline ends. The CDR3 loop reads CACRWGARVYEQYF. The CDR3 coding sequence is TGTGCCTGCCGCTGGGGGGCTCGAGTCTACGAGCAGTACTTC.

This clone was picked up one time. DNA of the CDR3: TGTGCCAGCAGCGTAGCGACGAACACTGAAGCTTTCTTT. Amino acid sequence: CASSVATNTEAFF. The V gene is TRBV9, the J gene TRBJ1-1; no clear D. This CDR3 has 13 residues. Between the trimmed V and J ends, which lost 0 bases and 1 base, there was a span of 4 bases. Germline CDR1 reads SGDLS; CDR2 reads YYNGEE. Using reference TRBV9 and TRBJ1-1 for the parts outside the CDR3, the full variable domain is DSGVTQTPKHLITATGQRVTLRCSPRSGDLSVYWYQQSLDQGLQFLIQYYNGEERAKGNILERFSAQQFPDLHSELNLSSLELGDSALYFCASSVATNTEAFFGQGTRLTVV.

The V call is TRBV5-6, the J call TRBJ1-1, with unresolved D. V lost 0 bases and J lost 2, with 5 bases in between. Germline V lookup: CDR1 SGHDT, CDR2 YYEEEE. CDR3 length: 13 amino acids. The CDR3 DNA follows: TGTGCCAGCAGCTTGGTCGTTAACACTGAAGCTTTCTTT. It specifies CASSLVVNTEAFF. Supplemented by reference TRBV5-6 and TRBJ1-1, the full variable domain reads DAGVTQSPTHLIKTRGQQVTLRCSPKSGHDTVSWYQQALGQGPQFIFQYYEEEERQRGNFPDRFSGHQFPNYSSELNVNALLLGDSALYLCASSLVVNTEAFFGQGTRLTVV.

The CDR3 DNA sequence: TGTGCCAGCAGCCAAGATTGGGCGACAAGGCAAGCTTTCTTT. It translates to CASSQDWATRQAFF. J is TRBJ1-1 and V is TRBV14; the D is unclear. The V gene's germline CDR1 is SGHDN and CDR2 FVKESK. The length of the CDR3 is 14 residues. Between the trimmed V and J ends, which lost 0 bases and 9 bases, there was a span of 14 bases.

The chain carries TRBV7-3 and TRBJ2-2, with D possibly being TRBD1 (6 bases). V dropped 1 base and J dropped 4 bases, with 10 bases sitting between them. This CDR3 region has 15 residues. Looked up from germline, CDR1 is SGHTA and CDR2 is FQGTGA. The CDR3 here is CASSLRAGVTGELFF. As DNA, the CDR3 is TGTGCCAGCAGCTTAAGGGCAGGGGTCACCGGGGAGCTGTTTTTT.

The chain couples TRBV25-1 to TRBJ2-2; D uncertain. The CDR3 has 14 amino acids. Germline V lookup: CDR1 MGHDK, CDR2 SYGVNS. Between the trimmed V and J ends, which lost 1 base and 7 bases, there was a span of 10 bases. CDR3 nucleotide sequence: TGTGCCAGCAGTGAATCGGGCACTGGCGGGGAGCTGTTTTTT. Translating it yields CASSESGTGGELFF.

The V gene is TRBV7-2, the J gene TRBJ1-1, with 7 bases fitting TRBD1. This CDR3 contains 14 residues. The junction had 5 bases not matched to a gene; V was cut back by 3 bases and J by 4 bases. Germline-derived CDR1 and CDR2 are SGHTA and FQGNSA. Here the CDR3 reads CASSFPRDSTEAFF. The DNA for the CDR3 is TGTGCCAGCAGCTTCCCCCGGGACAGCACTGAAGCTTTCTTT.

V and J are TRBV29-1 and TRBJ2-3; D not resolved. Trimming left V 6 bases short and J 1 base short, with 8 bases between. Germline loops: CDR1 SQVTM, CDR2 ANQGSEA. The CDR3 runs to 12 residues. DNA of the CDR3: TGCAGCGTCCTTCGAGGCACAGATACGCAGTATTTT. It encodes CSVLRGTDTQYF.

The rearrangement links TRBV7-7 to TRBJ2-5; a possible D gene is TRBD2 (7 bases). V was pared by 5 bases and J by 4 bases, with 20 bases between. Germline CDR1 SSHAT, CDR2 FNYEAQ (reference sequence). This CDR3 comprises 16 residues. CDR3 protein: CASSPRGGVIGETQYF. DNA of the CDR3: TGTGCCAGCAGCCCCCGAGGGGGGGTGATTGGAGAGACCCAGTACTTC.

This clone showed up just once. This chain links TRBV28 with TRBJ2-1; D may be TRBD1 (6 bases). Germline V CDR1 and CDR2: MDHEN, SYDVKM. This CDR3 has 15 residues. The V end lost 4 bases, the J end lost 9 bases, and 19 bases lay between the germline ends. The CDR3 bases are TGTGCCAGCAGTTCCTCGGACAGTCCAGGAATTGAGCAGTTCTTC. Its protein is CASSSSDSPGIEQFF.